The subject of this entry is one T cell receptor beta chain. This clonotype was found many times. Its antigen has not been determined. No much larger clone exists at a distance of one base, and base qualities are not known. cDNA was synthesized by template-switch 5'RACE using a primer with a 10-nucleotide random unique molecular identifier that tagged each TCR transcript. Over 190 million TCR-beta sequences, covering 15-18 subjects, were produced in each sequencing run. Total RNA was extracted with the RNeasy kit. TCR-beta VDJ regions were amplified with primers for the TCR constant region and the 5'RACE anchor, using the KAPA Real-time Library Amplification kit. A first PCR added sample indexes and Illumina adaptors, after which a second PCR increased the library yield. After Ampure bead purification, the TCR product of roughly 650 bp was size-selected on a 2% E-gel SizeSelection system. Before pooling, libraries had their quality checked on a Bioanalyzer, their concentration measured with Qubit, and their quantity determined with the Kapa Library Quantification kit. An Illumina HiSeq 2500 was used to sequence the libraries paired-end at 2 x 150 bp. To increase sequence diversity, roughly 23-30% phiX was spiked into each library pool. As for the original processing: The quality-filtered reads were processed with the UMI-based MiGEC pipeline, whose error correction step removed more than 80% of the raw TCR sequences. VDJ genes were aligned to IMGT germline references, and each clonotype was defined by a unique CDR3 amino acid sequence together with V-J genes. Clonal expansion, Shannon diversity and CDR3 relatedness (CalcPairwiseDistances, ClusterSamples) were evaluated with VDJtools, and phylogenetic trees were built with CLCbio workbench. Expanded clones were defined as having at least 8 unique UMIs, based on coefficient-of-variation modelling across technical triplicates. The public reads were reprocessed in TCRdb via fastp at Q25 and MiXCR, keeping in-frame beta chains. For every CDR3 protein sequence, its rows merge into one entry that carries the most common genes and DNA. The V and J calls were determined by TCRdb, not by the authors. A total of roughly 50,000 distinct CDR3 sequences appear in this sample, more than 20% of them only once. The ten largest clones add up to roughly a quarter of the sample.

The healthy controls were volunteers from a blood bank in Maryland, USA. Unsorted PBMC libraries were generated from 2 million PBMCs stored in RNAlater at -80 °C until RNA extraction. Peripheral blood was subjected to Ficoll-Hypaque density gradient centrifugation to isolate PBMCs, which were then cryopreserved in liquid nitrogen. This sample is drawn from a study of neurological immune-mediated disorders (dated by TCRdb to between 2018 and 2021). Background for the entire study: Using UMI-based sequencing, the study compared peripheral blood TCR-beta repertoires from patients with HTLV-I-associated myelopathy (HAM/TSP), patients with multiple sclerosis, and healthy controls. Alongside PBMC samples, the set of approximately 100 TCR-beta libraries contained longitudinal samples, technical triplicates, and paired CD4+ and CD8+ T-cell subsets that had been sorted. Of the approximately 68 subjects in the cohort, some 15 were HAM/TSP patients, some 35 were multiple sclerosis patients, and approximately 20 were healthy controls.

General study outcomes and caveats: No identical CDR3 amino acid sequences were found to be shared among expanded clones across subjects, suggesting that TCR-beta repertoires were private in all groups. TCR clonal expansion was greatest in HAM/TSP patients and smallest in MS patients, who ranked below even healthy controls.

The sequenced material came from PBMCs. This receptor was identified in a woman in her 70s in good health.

The nucleotide sequence reads as follows: TGTGCCAGCAGTGACGCCGAAGCTGGGGAGCTGTTTTTT. Its protein is CASSDAEAGELFF. The chain is encoded by TRBV6-4 joined to TRBJ2-2; the D gene assignment is ambiguous. V and J are truncated by 2 bases and 8 bases respectively, leaving an intervening sequence of 9 bases. CDR1 MRHNA and CDR2 SNTAGT were looked up in the germline V gene. The CDR3 numbers 13 residues from cysteine through phenylalanine. Only the CDR3 part of the read is kept: 39 bases, read in frame from the first base.